A selection of T cell receptor beta chains follows, all from one sample in a study of cytomegalovirus exposure and HLA in healthy donors. TCRdb's copy holds only in-frame clones and misses some; the assay was immunoSEQ multiplex PCR. The table lists over 150,000 clones, roughly 70% of them singletons. The sequencing sample was made of PBMCs. All receptors derive from a male donor in good health and CMV-seronegative. Both conserved end residues are part of each CDR3. D genes are given only for firm matches. Clone sizes are given selectively: once, few, many, or a class where the clone is expanded.

J gene: TRBJ2-1
CDR3 length: 14
clone size: NA
D gene: TRBD1
V gene: TRBV6-5
CDR3 protein: CASSLDRGFDEQFF
CDR3 DNA: TGTGCCAGCTCCCTGGACAGGGGGTTCGATGAGCAGTTCTTC

J gene: TRBJ1-6
CDR3 length: 14
clone size: few
D gene: NA
V gene: TRBV6-6
CDR3 protein: CASRSTAGNSPLHF
CDR3 DNA: TGTGCCAGCAGGTCGACTGCTGGTAATTCACCCCTCCACTTT

J gene: TRBJ2-5
CDR3 length: 15
clone size: few
D gene: NA
V gene: TRBV5-1
CDR3 protein: CASSSDPTAQETQYF
CDR3 DNA: TGCGCCAGCAGCTCGGACCCGACAGCGCAAGAGACCCAGTACTTC

J gene: TRBJ2-7
CDR3 length: 11
clone size: NA
D gene: NA
V gene: TRBV28
CDR3 protein: CASTSPYEQYF
CDR3 DNA: TGTGCCAGCACCTCCCCCTACGAGCAGTACTTC

J gene: TRBJ2-1
CDR3 length: 14
clone size: once
D gene: NA
V gene: TRBV28
CDR3 protein: CASTLGAGLNEQFF
CDR3 DNA: TGTGCCAGCACTTTGGGGGCAGGGTTGAATGAGCAGTTCTTC

J gene: TRBJ2-1
CDR3 length: 14
clone size: NA
D gene: NA
V gene: TRBV4-2
CDR3 protein: CASSQATGLNEQFF
CDR3 DNA: TGTGCCAGCAGCCAAGCGACTGGACTAAATGAGCAGTTCTTC

J gene: TRBJ2-6
CDR3 length: 15
clone size: few
D gene: TRBD1
V gene: TRBV19
CDR3 protein: CASGRQGSGANVLTF
CDR3 DNA: TGTGCCAGTGGGAGACAGGGTTCTGGGGCCAACGTCCTGACTTTC

J gene: TRBJ1-5
CDR3 length: 15
clone size: NA
D gene: NA
V gene: TRBV4-1
CDR3 protein: CASSQDEGHNQPQHF
CDR3 DNA: TGCGCCAGCAGCCAAGACGAGGGTCACAATCAGCCCCAGCATTTT

J gene: TRBJ2-2
CDR3 length: 16
clone size: NA
D gene: TRBD2
V gene: TRBV7-9
CDR3 protein: CASSLRLAGNTGELFF
CDR3 DNA: TGTGCCAGCAGCTTAAGACTAGCGGGAAACACCGGGGAGCTGTTTTTT

J gene: TRBJ2-1
CDR3 length: 13
clone size: NA
D gene: NA
V gene: TRBV27
CDR3 protein: CASSFSSYNEQFF
CDR3 DNA: TGTGCCAGCAGTTTCAGCTCCTACAATGAGCAGTTCTTC

J gene: TRBJ2-1
CDR3 length: 14
clone size: few
D gene: NA
V gene: TRBV10-2
CDR3 protein: CASGGASAYNEQFF
CDR3 DNA: TGCGCCAGCGGTGGGGCTAGCGCTTACAATGAGCAGTTCTTC

J gene: TRBJ2-1
CDR3 length: 15
clone size: NA
D gene: TRBD2
V gene: TRBV28
CDR3 protein: CASSSREVNYNEQFF
CDR3 DNA: TGTGCCAGCAGTTCGCGGGAGGTTAACTACAATGAGCAGTTCTTC

J gene: TRBJ2-7
CDR3 length: 14
clone size: NA
D gene: NA
V gene: TRBV5-5
CDR3 protein: CASSLGSGPYEQYF
CDR3 DNA: TGTGCCAGCAGCTTGGGTTCAGGGCCTTACGAGCAGTACTTC

J gene: TRBJ1-5
CDR3 length: 16
clone size: NA
D gene: TRBD1
V gene: TRBV29-1
CDR3 protein: CSETGGDGPPNQPQHF
CDR3 DNA: TGCTCAGAGACAGGGGGAGATGGACCCCCCAATCAGCCCCAGCATTTT

J gene: TRBJ1-5
CDR3 length: 17
clone size: once
D gene: NA
V gene: TRBV28
CDR3 protein: CASSLVVEANSNQPQHF
CDR3 DNA: TGTGCCAGCAGTTTAGTGGTTGAAGCCAATAGCAATCAGCCCCAGCATTTT

J gene: TRBJ2-7
CDR3 length: 13
clone size: NA
D gene: NA
V gene: TRBV29-1
CDR3 protein: CSVGRGWSYEQYF
CDR3 DNA: TGCAGCGTTGGTCGGGGTTGGTCCTACGAGCAGTACTTC

J gene: TRBJ1-5
CDR3 length: 14
clone size: NA
D gene: NA
V gene: TRBV19
CDR3 protein: CASNRGQLYQPQHF
CDR3 DNA: TGTGCCAGTAATCGGGGTCAGCTTTATCAGCCCCAGCATTTT

J gene: TRBJ2-3
CDR3 length: 15
clone size: NA
D gene: TRBD1
V gene: TRBV9
CDR3 protein: CASSVGTGSVNTQYF
CDR3 DNA: TGTGCCAGCAGCGTAGGGACAGGGTCGGTGAATACGCAGTATTTT

J gene: TRBJ1-5
CDR3 length: 18
clone size: NA
D gene: NA
V gene: TRBV21-1
CDR3 protein: CASSKRGQEPQSNQPQHF
CDR3 DNA: TGTGCCAGCAGCAAAAGGGGACAGGAACCTCAGAGCAATCAGCCCCAGCATTTT

J gene: TRBJ2-7
CDR3 length: 15
clone size: few
D gene: TRBD1
V gene: TRBV28
CDR3 protein: CASSLWGTGAGEQYF
CDR3 DNA: TGTGCCAGCAGTTTATGGGGGACAGGGGCCGGCGAGCAGTACTTC

J gene: TRBJ2-1
CDR3 length: 17
clone size: NA
D gene: TRBD2
V gene: TRBV9
CDR3 protein: CASSVVSAGQSYNEQFF
CDR3 DNA: TGTGCCAGCAGCGTAGTATCAGCGGGGCAATCCTACAATGAGCAGTTCTTC

J gene: TRBJ2-7
CDR3 length: 15
clone size: NA
D gene: TRBD2
V gene: TRBV6-5
CDR3 protein: CASRPTGTSPLEQYF
CDR3 DNA: TGTGCCAGCAGACCGACCGGGACTAGTCCCCTCGAGCAGTACTTC

J gene: TRBJ2-1
CDR3 length: 17
clone size: NA
D gene: TRBD1
V gene: TRBV28
CDR3 protein: CASSLRAYRGQGDEQFF
CDR3 DNA: TGTGCCAGCAGTTTACGGGCTTACAGGGGACAGGGGGATGAGCAGTTCTTC

J gene: TRBJ1-5
CDR3 length: 17
clone size: NA
D gene: TRBD1
V gene: TRBV28
CDR3 protein: CASSLYRQGAVNQPQHF
CDR3 DNA: TGTGCCAGCAGTTTATATCGACAGGGGGCGGTCAATCAGCCCCAGCATTTT

J gene: TRBJ2-7
CDR3 length: 16
clone size: NA
D gene: TRBD1
V gene: TRBV7-6
CDR3 protein: CASSSLDRGFSYEQYF
CDR3 DNA: TGTGCCAGCAGCTCACTAGACAGGGGGTTTTCCTACGAGCAGTACTTC